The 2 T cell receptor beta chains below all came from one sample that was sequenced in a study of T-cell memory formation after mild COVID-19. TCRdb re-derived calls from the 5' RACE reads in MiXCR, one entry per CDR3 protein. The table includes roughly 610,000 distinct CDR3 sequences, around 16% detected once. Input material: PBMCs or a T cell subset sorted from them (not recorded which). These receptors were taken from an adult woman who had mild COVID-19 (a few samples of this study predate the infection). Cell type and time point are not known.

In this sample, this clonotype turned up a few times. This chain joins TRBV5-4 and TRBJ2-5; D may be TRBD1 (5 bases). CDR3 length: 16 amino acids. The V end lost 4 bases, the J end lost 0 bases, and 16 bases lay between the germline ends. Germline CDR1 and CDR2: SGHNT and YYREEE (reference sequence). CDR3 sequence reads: CASSPPPGQYQETQYF. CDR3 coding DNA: TGTGCCAGCAGCCCTCCCCCAGGGCAATACCAAGAGACCCAGTACTTC.

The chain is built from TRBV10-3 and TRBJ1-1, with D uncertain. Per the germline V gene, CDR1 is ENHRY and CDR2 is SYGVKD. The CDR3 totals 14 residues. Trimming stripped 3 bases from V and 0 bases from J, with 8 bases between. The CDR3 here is CAISELAVNTEAFF. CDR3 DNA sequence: TGTGCCATCAGTGAACTTGCAGTGAACACTGAAGCTTTCTTT.